A selection of T cell receptor beta chains follows, all from one sample in a study of blood T cell repertoires in COVID-19. Generated by immunoSEQ multiplex PCR, the TCRdb table keeps only in-frame clones and is missing some. The table has fewer than 250,000 clones, 84% seen once; the top ten hold roughly a tenth. Sequences were obtained from peripheral blood. The receptors here all came from a woman of 80 years or more with COVID-19, enrolled during active disease. The CDR3 runs from the conserved cysteine through the conserved F or W. The order of the fields is D gene, clone size, J gene, V gene, CDR3 protein, CDR3 DNA. A D gene is named only where the DNA matches it firmly. Clone size is shown for a subset of rows, as once, few, many or a class of expanded clone.

TRBD2 NA TRBJ2-5 TRBV7-9 CASLAGGQETQYF TGTGCCTCATTAGCGGGAGGGCAAGAGACCCAGTACTTC
TRBD1 NA TRBJ1-2 TRBV2 CASNTGGLGYTF TGTGCCAGCAACACAGGGGGGCTTGGCTACACCTTC
NA NA TRBJ1-6 TRBV3-1/TRBV3-2 CASSQAGREVSPLHF TGTGCCAGCAGCCAAGCCGGGAGGGAAGTTTCACCCCTCCACTTT
NA NA TRBJ2-3 TRBV27 CASKLNRGSDTQYF TGTGCCAGCAAACTCAACCGGGGGTCAGATACGCAGTATTTT
NA NA TRBJ2-5 TRBV29-1 CSAREGGETQYF TGCAGCGCGAGAGAAGGGGGAGAGACCCAGTACTTC
NA NA TRBJ1-2 TRBV4-1 CASSLNRQGGFQGYTF TGCGCCAGCAGCCTCAACCGGCAGGGAGGGTTTCAGGGCTACACCTTC
TRBD1 few TRBJ1-1 TRBV7-9 CASSRGTGDTLRTEAFF TGTGCCAGCAGCCGAGGGACAGGGGACACCTTACGAACTGAAGCTTTCTTT
TRBD1 once TRBJ2-7 TRBV6-1 CASSDGRGRDEQYF TGTGCCAGCAGTGACGGCAGGGGGCGAGACGAGCAGTACTTC
NA NA TRBJ1-2 TRBV28 CASRQYTYGYTF TGTGCCAGCAGGCAGTATACCTATGGCTACACCTTC
NA NA TRBJ2-3 TRBV7-3 CASSSRSGGTDTQYF TGTGCCAGCAGCTCCCGGTCAGGGGGCACAGATACGCAGTATTTT
NA NA TRBJ2-3 TRBV6-5 CASSSSADTQYF TGTGCCAGCAGTTCTAGCGCAGATACGCAGTATTTT
TRBD1 NA TRBJ1-5 TRBV7-2 CASSLRRTGGPNQPQHF TGTGCCAGCAGCTTAAGGAGGACAGGGGGCCCCAATCAGCCCCAGCATTTT
TRBD1 once TRBJ2-5 TRBV30 CAWKGGGETQYF TGTGCCTGGAAAGGGGGCGGGGAGACCCAGTACTTC
TRBD1 NA TRBJ2-7 TRBV14 CASSQWTGREQYF TGTGCCAGCAGCCAATGGACAGGGCGCGAGCAGTACTTC
TRBD1 NA TRBJ1-3 TRBV19 CASSTDRRYSGNTIYF TGTGCCAGTAGTACGGACAGGCGTTACTCTGGAAACACCATATATTTT
TRBD1 NA TRBJ1-2 TRBV19 CASSMGDSPSSYGYTF TGTGCCAGTAGTATGGGGGACAGCCCTTCCTCCTATGGCTACACCTTC
TRBD1 NA TRBJ2-1 TRBV5-1 CASSYRGARNEQFF TGCGCCAGCAGCTACAGGGGGGCACGGAATGAGCAGTTCTTC
TRBD1 NA TRBJ1-1 TRBV6-5 CASSYRDRRGTEAFF TGTGCCAGCAGTTATCGGGACAGGCGAGGAACTGAAGCTTTCTTT
NA NA TRBJ2-2 TRBV5-4 CASSPRQERNTGELFF TGTGCCAGCAGCCCCAGACAGGAAAGGAACACCGGGGAGCTGTTTTTT
NA NA TRBJ2-5 TRBV6-5 CASRAHRTFGETQYF TGTGCCAGCCGCGCCCACCGGACTTTTGGAGAGACCCAGTACTTC
NA NA TRBJ1-2 TRBV29-1 CSVEAPGIPYGYTF TGCAGCGTTGAAGCCCCAGGCATCCCCTATGGCTACACCTTC
NA NA TRBJ1-2 TRBV5-1 CASSSTGVYGYTF TGCGCCAGCAGCTCTACAGGTGTCTATGGCTACACCTTC
NA NA TRBJ1-5 TRBV27 CASSPLPQGYSNQPQHF TGTGCCAGCAGTCCACTACCGCAGGGATACAGCAATCAGCCCCAGCATTTT
NA NA TRBJ1-2 TRBV5-1 CASSKYQANYGYTF TGCGCCAGCAGCAAGTATCAGGCTAACTATGGCTACACCTTC
NA NA TRBJ2-3 TRBV27 CASRSSGTDTQYF TGTGCCAGCAGGTCTAGCGGCACAGATACGCAGTATTTT
NA once TRBJ1-5 TRBV27 CASSLSVQGYQPQHF TGTGCCAGCAGTTTATCGGTACAGGGCTATCAGCCCCAGCATTTT
TRBD2 NA TRBJ2-3 TRBV5-4 CASSRLAGGLAQYF TGTGCCAGCAGCCGACTAGCGGGGGGGCTGGCGCAGTATTTT
NA NA TRBJ1-6 TRBV6-2/TRBV6-3 CASSRGPGTNTNSPLHF TGTGCCAGCAGCCGAGGCCCCGGGACAAACACTAATTCACCCCTCCACTTT
TRBD1 NA TRBJ2-1 TRBV4-2 CASSHRTPGQGRSEQFF TGTGCCAGCAGCCATCGAACTCCGGGACAGGGGCGTAGTGAGCAGTTCTTC
NA NA TRBJ1-2 TRBV28 CASNTGNYGYTF TGTGCCAGCAACACAGGGAACTATGGCTACACCTTC
TRBD1 NA TRBJ2-6 TRBV18 CASSPQRGGQGSGANVLTF TGTGCCAGCTCACCCCAACGAGGGGGACAGGGCTCTGGGGCCAACGTCCTGACTTTC
NA NA TRBJ1-1 TRBV5-1 CASSLEGRMGEAFF TGCGCCAGCAGCTTGGAGGGGAGGATGGGTGAAGCTTTCTTT
NA few TRBJ1-3 TRBV29-1 CSVEGRSSGNTIYF TGCAGCGTTGAGGGCCGAAGCTCTGGAAACACCATATATTTT
NA NA TRBJ1-5 TRBV10-3 CAISESRLNQPQHF TGTGCCATCAGTGAGTCGAGGCTAAATCAGCCCCAGCATTTT
NA NA TRBJ1-5 TRBV2 CASSEGPRGNQPQHF TGTGCCAGCAGTGAAGGCCCGCGGGGCAATCAGCCCCAGCATTTT
NA NA TRBJ1-1 TRBV9 CASSVEGGRTDEAFF TGTGCCAGCAGCGTAGAAGGGGGAAGGACGGATGAAGCTTTCTTT
NA NA TRBJ1-1 TRBV20-1 CSASFKTLANLRRTEAFF TGCAGTGCTAGTTTTAAGACGTTGGCAAATCTCAGGAGGACTGAAGCTTTCTTT
TRBD2 NA TRBJ2-3 TRBV7-2 CASSPGTNADTQYF TGTGCCAGCAGCCCCGGGACTAATGCAGATACGCAGTATTTT
NA NA TRBJ1-2 TRBV6-5 CASSYSPKGYGYTF TGTGCCAGCAGTTACAGTCCCAAGGGGTATGGCTACACCTTC
TRBD1 NA TRBJ1-2 TRBV18 CASSPQGADGYTF TGTGCCAGCTCACCACAGGGGGCGGATGGCTACACCTTC
TRBD2 NA TRBJ2-7 TRBV2 CASSPSGGAKQYF TGTGCCAGCAGTCCAAGCGGGGGGGCCAAGCAGTACTTC
TRBD1 NA TRBJ2-1 TRBV2 CASIRQGRGEQFF TGTGCCAGCATTAGACAGGGAAGGGGTGAGCAGTTCTTC
NA NA TRBJ1-1 TRBV7-9 CASSFDDFNTEAFF TGTGCCAGCAGCTTCGACGACTTCAACACTGAAGCTTTCTTT
NA NA TRBJ1-6 TRBV7-6 CASSPQGSSYNSPLHF TGTGCCAGCAGCCCCCAGGGGAGCTCCTATAATTCACCCCTCCACTTT
NA once TRBJ1-6 TRBV6-6 CASSPGNSPLHF TGTGCCAGCAGCCCAGGAAATTCACCCCTCCACTTT
TRBD1 NA TRBJ1-4 TRBV9 CASSVNGQGEKLFF TGTGCCAGCAGCGTAAACGGACAGGGTGAAAAACTGTTTTTT
TRBD2 NA TRBJ2-3 TRBV3-1/TRBV3-2 CASSQGLAGSKYF TGTGCCAGCAGCCAGGGGCTAGCGGGGAGTAAGTATTTT
TRBD1 NA TRBJ1-2 TRBV20-1 CSSRTGDGYTF TGCAGTTCAAGGACAGGGGATGGCTACACCTTC
NA NA TRBJ1-1 TRBV5-1 CASSWSMNTEAFF TGCGCCAGCAGCTGGAGCATGAACACTGAAGCTTTCTTT
NA NA TRBJ2-6 TRBV29-1 CSVGRGDYSGANVLTF TGCAGCGTTGGCAGGGGCGACTACTCTGGGGCCAACGTCCTGACTTTC
NA NA TRBJ1-2 TRBV19 CASSIDRRNYGYTF TGTGCCAGTAGTATTGACAGGCGTAACTATGGCTACACCTTC